This T cell receptor beta chain appears in the sequencing data of a study of CD8+CD57+ T cells in acquired aplastic anemia. Study as a whole: The DNA of sorted CD4+ and CD8+ cells averaged approximately 3.4 ug.

Germline CDR1 is SGHDN and CDR2 is FVKESK. The CDR3 has 14 amino acids. Between the trimmed V and J ends, which lost 1 base and 9 bases, there was a span of 15 bases. This clonotype turned up a few times. A much larger clone lies one base from this, so it may be a read error. Genomic DNA acted as the template from which TCR beta VDJ combination and CDR3 sequence profiling were carried out. Each CDR3 protein is one row after TCRdb ran MiXCR on the reads. Counted here are some 170,000 distinct CDR3 sequences, under 55% occurring once; the ten biggest clones make up around 1.1%. Those patients picked for sequencing had displayed CD8+CD57+ cell expansion on flow cytometry.

The receptor comes from a human donor with aplastic anemia. Sequences were obtained from sorted CD4+, CD8+, or CD8+CD57+ T cells (not recorded which) from PBMCs. This chain joins TRBV14 and TRBJ1-1, with D perhaps TRBD1 (5 bases). The CDR3 reads CASSQGGGVRKAFF. The CDR3 DNA reads as TGTGCCAGCAGCCAAGGTGGGGGGGTGAGAAAAGCTTTCTTT.